The 19 T cell receptor beta chains in this list originate from one sample, sequenced in a study of CD4 T cells in relation to SARS-CoV-2 and coronaviruses. The table came from immunoSEQ multiplex PCR; TCRdb's copy has only in-frame clones and leaves some out. Here the sample spans 41,000 or so clones, 82% being singletons. Their target antigens are unknown. The specimen sequenced was naive CD4+ T cells from PBMCs, cultured in vitro. The subset denotes: naive CD4+ T cells isolated by negative enrichment. The receptor set was obtained from an adult with COVID-19.

The rearrangement uses TRBV18 and TRBJ1-4; a weak D match, TRBD1 (6 bases). Germline V CDR1 and CDR2: KGHSH, LQKENI. The V and J ends lost 4 bases and 7 bases respectively, with 10 bases between them. CDR3 length: 13 amino acids. CDR3 sequence reads: CASSRGAPEKLFF. CDR3 nucleotide sequence: TGTGCCAGCTCACGGGGGGCCCCTGAAAAACTGTTTTTT. The complete variable domain, with remaining parts taken from reference TRBV18 and TRBJ1-4, reads NAGVMQNPRHLVRRRGQEARLRCSPMKGHSHVYWYRQLPEEGLKFMVYLQKENIIDESGMPKERFSAEFPKEGPSILRIQQVVRGDSAAYFCASSRGAPEKLFFGSGTQLSVL.

V gene TRBV2 combines with J gene TRBJ2-6; 10 bases agree with TRBD1. Germline loops: CDR1 SNHLY, CDR2 FYNNEI. This CDR3 contains 16 residues. The V gene end was trimmed by 6 bases and the J gene end by 1 base; junction bases not matched to a gene: 3. The CDR3 spells CASSRDRGSGANVLTF. CDR3 coding DNA: TGTGCCAGCAGCCGGGACAGGGGATCTGGGGCCAACGTCCTGACTTTC.

This CDR3 reads CAWSSSYNSPLHF. The CDR3 nucleotides are TGTGCCTGGTCAAGCTCCTATAATTCACCCCTCCACTTT. The V gene is TRBV30, the J gene TRBJ1-6; D is unresolved. Trimming took 5 bases from V and 0 from J, leaving 5 bases between them. This CDR3 is 13 amino acids long. Per the germline V gene, CDR1 is GTSNPN and CDR2 is SVGIG (reference sequence).

The V call is TRBV5-4, the J call TRBJ2-3, with TRBD2 matching over 7 bases. The CDR3 sequence is 15 residues long. V was clipped by 2 bases and J by 0 bases; unmatched bases: 3. Germline V gene lookup returns CDR1 SGHNT and CDR2 YYREEE (reference sequence). The CDR3 DNA follows: TGTGCCAGCAGCTTAGCGGGGCCTAGCACAGATACGCAGTATTTT. The encoded protein is CASSLAGPSTDTQYF.

The chain has TRBV7-9 and TRBJ2-1; D remains unclear. The ends were cut back, 5 bases at V and 10 bases at J, with 15 bases in the middle. CDR3 length equals 13 residues. CDR1 SEHNR and CDR2 FQNEAQ come from the germline V gene (reference sequence). CDR3 loop: CASSLGRLPEQFF. The DNA of the CDR3 is TGTGCCAGCAGCCTAGGCCGGCTACCGGAGCAGTTCTTC.

This chain uses TRBV2 with TRBJ2-5; D remains unclear. The CDR3 extends over 12 amino acids. Per germline, CDR1 SNHLY and CDR2 FYNNEI. V was clipped by 7 bases and J by 6 bases, with 12 bases between them. Written as DNA, the CDR3 is TGTGCCAGCATCGGACCAGGAAAGACCCAGTACTTC. This sequence encodes CASIGPGKTQYF.

The chain is built from TRBV7-2 and TRBJ2-1; a possible D gene is TRBD2 (6 bases). The CDR3 totals 15 residues. V gave up 5 bases and J gave up 6 bases, with 17 bases separating them. Germline V gene lookup returns CDR1 SGHTA and CDR2 FQGNSA. CDR3 sequence: CASSVLAGLFNEQFF. DNA of the CDR3: TGTGCCAGCAGCGTTCTGGCGGGACTTTTCAATGAGCAGTTCTTC.

The J gene is TRBJ2-7, the V gene TRBV2, with no clear D. The CDR3 contains 14 residues. The germline CDR1 and CDR2 sequences are SNHLY and FYNNEI. The germline V and J ends were trimmed by 0 bases and 6 bases, with 12 bases remaining between them. For the CDR3, the DNA is TGTGCCAGCAGTGAAGCGTTGGGCCACGGCGAGCAGTACTTC. Encoded protein: CASSEALGHGEQYF.

The CDR3 bases are TGCGCCAGCAGCGTGACAGGAACCTACGAGCAGTACTTC. It translates to CASSVTGTYEQYF. The chain joins TRBV5-1 to TRBJ2-7, with a possible D match to TRBD1 (6 bases). The germline V gene encodes CDR1 SGHRS and CDR2 YFSETQ. This CDR3 has 13 amino acids. Trimming removed 4 bases at V and 2 bases at J, with 10 bases between.

The chain uses TRBV11-1 and TRBJ1-4, with D unclear. V shed 3 bases and J shed 0 bases, with 8 bases lying between them. This CDR3 is 15 amino acids long. CDR1 and CDR2 (germline): SGHAT, FQDESV (reference sequence). The CDR3 is CASSFSPATNEKLFF. The CDR3 DNA follows: TGTGCCAGCAGCTTTTCCCCTGCAACTAATGAAAAACTGTTTTTT.

The chain has TRBV4-1 and TRBJ2-1; 8 bases agree with TRBD2. V was pared by 6 bases and J by 9 bases, with 19 bases of the junction left unmatched. From germline, CDR1 is MGHRA and CDR2 YSYEKL. The CDR3 spans 17 residues. The CDR3 here is CASSPLGKAGVFGEQFF. The CDR3 DNA follows: TGCGCCAGCAGTCCCTTAGGGAAAGCGGGAGTTTTCGGTGAGCAGTTCTTC.

V and J are TRBV25-1 and TRBJ2-7; D not resolved. There are 12 residues in the CDR3. Germline values: CDR1 MGHDK, CDR2 SYGVNS. The V gene lost 6 bases and the J gene lost 1 base, with 7 bases spanning the gap. The CDR3 region is CASRSVSYEQYF. CDR3 nucleotides: TGTGCCAGCAGGAGTGTTTCCTACGAGCAGTACTTC.

This chain joins TRBV7-3 and TRBJ2-1; possible D gene TRBD2, 6 bases. V lost 2 bases and J lost 2, with 10 bases in between. The CDR3 loop spans 15 amino acids. Germline V CDR1 and CDR2: SGHTA, FQGTGA. The CDR3 nucleotides read TGTGCCAGCAGCTTACGGCGGGAACCCTACAATGAGCAGTTCTTC. The encoded protein is CASSLRREPYNEQFF.

This chain joins TRBV7-9 and TRBJ2-5; TRBD2 agrees at 8 bases. The CDR3 is 16 amino acids. Germline values: CDR1 SEHNR, CDR2 FQNEAQ (reference sequence). The trim removed 2 bases at V and 3 bases at J, leaving 8 bases unmatched. DNA of the CDR3: TGTGCCAGCAGCTTAATCGGGGGGGTCAGAAAAGAGACCCAGTACTTC. Protein product: CASSLIGGVRKETQYF.

The chain couples TRBV3-1 (or the pseudogene TRBV3-2) to TRBJ2-3; weak D call: TRBD2 (6 bases). Germline loops: CDR1 LGHDT, CDR2 YNNKEL (reference sequence). With 4 bases removed from V and 3 bases from J, the gap between germline ends came to 11 bases. The CDR3 spans 14 residues. CDR3 DNA: TGTGCCAGCAGCCGACGGGAGCAAACAGATACGCAGTATTTT. Its translation is CASSRREQTDTQYF.

The chain carries TRBV28 and TRBJ2-6, with D perhaps TRBD2 (5 bases). The CDR3 length is 18 residues. Trimming pared 9 bases from V and 0 bases from J, leaving 21 bases between. CDR1 and CDR2 (germline): MDHEN, SYDVKM. CDR3 in amino acids: CASEPSGWGNSGANVLTF. CDR3 DNA sequence: TGTGCCAGTGAGCCGTCGGGGTGGGGAAACTCTGGGGCCAACGTCCTGACTTTC.

The rearrangement joins TRBV18 to TRBJ2-1; D remains unclear. The germline V gene encodes CDR1 KGHSH and CDR2 LQKENI. The CDR3 loop spans 16 amino acids. V shed 1 base and J shed 1 base, with 11 bases lying between them. The CDR3, as DNA: TGTGCCAGCTCACCACGATCCGTGGGTTCCTACAATGAGCAGTTCTTC. Its protein product is CASSPRSVGSYNEQFF.

The chain uses TRBV3-1 (or the pseudogene TRBV3-2) and TRBJ2-7; 8 bases agree with TRBD1. This CDR3 spans 15 amino acids. Trimming at V came to 1 base and at J to 7 bases, leaving 9 bases not matched to a gene. CDR1 LGHDT and CDR2 YNNKEL come from the germline V gene (reference sequence). The CDR3 here is CASSQGFQGAREQYF. In DNA form, the CDR3 reads TGTGCCAGCAGCCAAGGGTTCCAGGGGGCTCGGGAGCAGTACTTC.

The rearrangement joins TRBV18 to TRBJ2-1; 8 bases are shared with TRBD2. Losses at the gene ends were 4 bases for V and 10 bases for J; bases not matched to a gene: 3. Germline loops: CDR1 KGHSH, CDR2 LQKENI. The CDR3 extends over 12 amino acids. CDR3 loop: CASSLQREEQFF. CDR3 nucleotides: TGTGCCAGCTCACTTCAGCGGGAGGAGCAGTTCTTC.